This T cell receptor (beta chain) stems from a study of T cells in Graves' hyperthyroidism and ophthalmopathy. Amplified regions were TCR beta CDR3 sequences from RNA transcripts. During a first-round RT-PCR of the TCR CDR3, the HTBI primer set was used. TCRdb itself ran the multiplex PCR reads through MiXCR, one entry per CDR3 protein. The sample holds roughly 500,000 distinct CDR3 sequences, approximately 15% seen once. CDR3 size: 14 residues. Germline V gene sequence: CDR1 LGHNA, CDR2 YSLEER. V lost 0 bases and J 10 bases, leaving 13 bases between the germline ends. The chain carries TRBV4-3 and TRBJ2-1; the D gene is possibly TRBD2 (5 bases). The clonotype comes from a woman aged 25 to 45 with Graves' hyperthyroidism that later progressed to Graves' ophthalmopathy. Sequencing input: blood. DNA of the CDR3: TGCGCCAGCAGCCAAGAAAGGAGGAACGAAGAGCAGTTCTTC. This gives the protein CASSQERRNEEQFF.